This TCR beta chain came from a study of cytomegalovirus exposure and HLA in healthy donors. Assay used: immunoSEQ multiplex PCR; TCRdb lists only in-frame clones, some missing. The data contain 150,000 to 200,000 clones, about 81% of them singletons. CDR3 length: 13 residues. Germline V gene lookup returns CDR1 LNHDA and CDR2 SQIVND (reference sequence). The V end lost 4 bases, the J end lost 1 base, and 7 bases lay between the germline ends. The clonotype comes from a woman aged 25 to 39 in good health and CMV-seronegative. The genes are TRBV19 and TRBJ1-1; maybe TRBD1 (5 bases). Sequenced input: PBMCs. The CDR3 sequence: CASSTTANTEAFF. Written as DNA, the CDR3 is TGTGCCAGTAGTACGACAGCGAACACTGAAGCTTTCTTT.